These 32 T cell receptor beta chains were all obtained from the same sample, sequenced in a study of blood T cell repertoires in COVID-19 (dated by TCRdb to between 2020 and 2021). To prepare the library, the immunoSEQ multiplex PCR assay was applied. TCRdb limited this immuneACCESS table to in-frame rearrangements with V and J called. A share of clones is missing; checked studies link under half to unresolved V genes, and the rest is unexplained. This sample is represented by 160,000 or so clones; about four fifths of them were singletons. Together, the top ten hold approximately 15% of the sample. The sample taken for sequencing was peripheral blood. Receptors were obtained from a woman older than 75 with acute or convalescent COVID-19.

V usage is TRBV19 and J usage is TRBJ2-1; 10 bases are shared with TRBD2. This CDR3 region has 15 residues. Trimming cost V 3 bases and J 9 bases; bases outside gene matches: 8. Germline V lookup: CDR1 LNHDA, CDR2 SQIVND (reference sequence). Here the CDR3 DNA reads TGTGCCAGTAGTATCGGTCTAGCGGGGGCTGGTGAGCAGTTCTTC. It yields the protein CASSIGLAGAGEQFF.

CDR3 sequence (DNA): TGTGCCAGCAGGGGAGGGGGAACTGCTCAGCCCCAGCATTTT. Translating it yields CASRGGGTAQPQHF. The chain couples TRBV6-6 to TRBJ1-5; tentatively, D is TRBD1 (6 bases). CDR1 is MNHNY, CDR2 SVGAGI, per germline (reference sequence). This CDR3 comprises 14 residues. V was shortened by 6 bases and J by 6 bases, with 15 bases between the two germline ends.

The chain has TRBV6-4 and TRBJ2-2; TRBD1 might be the D (5 bases). The germline gives CDR1 MRHNA, CDR2 SNTAGT. The V end was cut by 3 bases, the J end by 4 bases, with 9 bases between. The CDR3 has 14 amino acids. This chain's CDR3 is CASSELQGTGELFF. The CDR3, as DNA: TGTGCCAGCAGTGAACTGCAGGGCACCGGGGAGCTGTTTTTT.

The chain recombines TRBV30 with TRBJ1-2; D is undetermined. The V gene's germline CDR1 is GTSNPN and CDR2 SVGIG (reference sequence). Trimming took 2 bases from V and 5 from J, leaving 15 bases between them. CDR3 length equals 14 residues. CDR3 bases: TGTGCCTGGAGTCGGGAGCCTATGGGTTATGGCTACACCTTC. Its protein product is CAWSREPMGYGYTF.

This chain joins TRBV19 and TRBJ1-2; 9 positions agree with TRBD1. The length of the CDR3 is 13 residues. The germline V gene encodes CDR1 LNHDA and CDR2 SQIVND (reference sequence). Unmatched junction bases numbered 9, after V lost 8 bases and J lost 8 bases. CDR3 amino acids: CASGGQGSSGYTF. The CDR3 DNA sequence: TGTGCCAGTGGGGGACAGGGAAGTTCCGGCTACACCTTC.

V gene TRBV16 combines with J gene TRBJ2-7; 9 nucleotides line up with TRBD1. CDR1 and CDR2 (germline): KGHSY, FQNENV. V lost 4 bases to trimming and J lost 1 base; unmatched junction nucleotides: 5. The CDR3 totals 15 residues. The CDR3: CASSRRTGASYEQYF. Written as DNA, the CDR3 is TGTGCCAGCAGCCGCCGGACAGGGGCATCCTACGAGCAGTACTTC.

This chain joins TRBV3-1 (or the pseudogene TRBV3-2) and TRBJ1-2, with TRBD1 identical over 8 bases. Germline V lookup: CDR1 LGHDT, CDR2 YNNKEL (reference sequence). The CDR3 runs to 13 residues. V gave up 5 bases and J gave up 8 bases; unmatched junction bases: 7. The CDR3 is CASSTGTGYGYTF. CDR3 nucleotide sequence: TGTGCCAGCAGCACCGGGACAGGATACGGCTACACCTTC.

This clone has only one observation. The genes are TRBV6-5 and TRBJ2-5; the match to TRBD2 covers 11 bases. The trim removed 6 bases at V and 7 bases at J, leaving 7 bases unmatched. The CDR3 runs to 14 residues. Germline V gene lookup returns CDR1 MNHEY and CDR2 SVGAGI. The CDR3 loop is CASSPRGLAGTQYF. The CDR3 region has the DNA TGTGCCAGCAGCCCCCGTGGACTAGCGGGGACCCAGTACTTC.

The chain is built from TRBV6-5 and TRBJ2-5; the D gene is possibly TRBD1 (5 bases). The CDR3 sequence is 14 residues long. The germline V gene has CDR1 MNHEY and CDR2 SVGAGI. Trimming removed 0 bases from V and 4 bases from J, with 9 bases in between. CDR3 sequence (DNA): TGTGCCAGCAGTTACTCGGCACAGGTAGAGACCCAGTACTTC. Translated, it gives CASSYSAQVETQYF.

This sequence joins TRBV3-1 (or the pseudogene TRBV3-2) and TRBJ1-1; a weak D match, TRBD1 (5 bases). There are 14 residues in the CDR3. Trimming removed 3 bases from V and 3 bases from J, with 11 bases in between. The V gene's germline CDR1 is LGHDT and CDR2 YNNKEL (reference sequence). The DNA for the CDR3 is TGTGCCAGCAGCCAGCAGGGAGGGCACACTGAAGCTTTCTTT. Translated: CASSQQGGHTEAFF.

This chain connects TRBV16 to TRBJ1-5; D is unresolved. Trimming took 1 base from V and 5 from J, leaving 12 bases between them. The length of the CDR3 is 15 residues. In germline, CDR1 is KGHSY, CDR2 FQNENV. CDR3 DNA sequence: TGTGCCAGCAGCCAATTGCATGGGAGCGATCAGCCCCAGCATTTT. This translates into CASSQLHGSDQPQHF. The entire variable domain, with the rest obtained from reference TRBV16 and TRBJ1-5, is as follows: GEEVAQTPKHLVRGEGQKAKLYCAPIKGHSYVFWYQQVLKNEFKFLISFQNENVFDETGMPKERFSAKCLPNSPCSLEIQATKLEDSAVYFCASSQLHGSDQPQHFGDGTRLSIL.

This chain uses TRBV10-3 with TRBJ1-2, with TRBD1 identical over 9 bases. The CDR3 extends over 14 amino acids. V dropped 8 bases and J dropped 8; count of bases not matched to a gene: 12. Germline V gene sequence: CDR1 ENHRY, CDR2 SYGVKD. The CDR3, as DNA: TGTGCCATCGGGGGACAGGGCCCCATGGGAGGCTACACCTTC. Protein product: CAIGGQGPMGGYTF.

V is TRBV28 and J is TRBJ1-2, with 9 bases aligning to TRBD1. Looked up from germline, CDR1 is MDHEN and CDR2 is SYDVKM. The trim removed 6 bases at V and 8 bases at J, leaving 13 bases unmatched. The CDR3 consists of 15 residues. CDR3 nucleotide sequence: TGTGCCAGCAGAAGCTCACCTGGGACAGGGAAGGGCTACACCTTC. This gives the protein CASRSSPGTGKGYTF.

This clone appeared many times. This rearrangement joins TRBV18 to TRBJ1-3; no clear D. V gave up 0 bases and J gave up 0 bases, with 6 bases separating them. Germline V gene data show CDR1 as KGHSH and CDR2 as LQKENI. This CDR3 region has 15 residues. CDR3 residues: CASSPPTNSGNTIYF. CDR3 DNA: TGTGCCAGCTCACCACCCACAAACTCTGGAAACACCATATATTTT.

The V gene is TRBV20-1, the J gene TRBJ1-3, with D unclear. This CDR3 comprises 11 residues. Trimming cost V 6 bases and J 8 bases, with 11 bases left between them. The germline gives CDR1 DFQATT, CDR2 SNEGSKA (reference sequence). This CDR3 reads CSASWGDTIYF. The CDR3 DNA reads as TGCAGTGCATCATGGGGAGACACCATATATTTT.

This chain uses TRBV27 with TRBJ1-5; a possible D gene is TRBD1 (5 bases). CDR3 length: 13 amino acids. V was trimmed by 4 bases and J by 5 bases, leaving 9 bases between them. CDR1 MNHEY and CDR2 SMNVEV come from the germline V gene (reference sequence). The CDR3 DNA sequence: TGTGCCAGCAGTTCAGGGTATTATCAGCCCCAGCATTTT. Protein sequence: CASSSGYYQPQHF.

The rearrangement joins TRBV12-2 to TRBJ1-1. TRBV12-2 is noted as a pseudogene. This CDR3 has 15 amino acids. The CDR3 here is CASRFGREWRTEAFF. The CDR3 DNA is TGTGCAAGTCGCTTTGGTCGCGAGTGGAGGACTGAAGCTTTCTTT.

The chain uses TRBV5-6 and TRBJ2-5; 9 nucleotides line up with TRBD2. Trimming cost V 4 bases and J 5 bases; bases outside gene matches: 15. Germline CDR1 reads SGHDT; CDR2 reads YYEEEE. This CDR3 contains 17 residues. The CDR3 is CASSPTIWRGGLETQYF. CDR3 coding DNA: TGTGCCAGCAGCCCCACCATTTGGCGGGGGGGCCTGGAGACCCAGTACTTC. The complete variable domain, with remaining parts taken from reference TRBV5-6 and TRBJ2-5, reads DAGVTQSPTHLIKTRGQQVTLRCSPKSGHDTVSWYQQALGQGPQFIFQYYEEEERQRGNFPDRFSGHQFPNYSSELNVNALLLGDSALYLCASSPTIWRGGLETQYFGPGTRLLVL.

V gene TRBV3-1 (or the pseudogene TRBV3-2) combines with J gene TRBJ1-4; D is perhaps TRBD1 (6 bases). The CDR3 is 16 residues long. The V and J ends lost 5 bases and 2 bases respectively, with 15 bases between them. The germline V gene has CDR1 LGHDT and CDR2 YNNKEL (reference sequence). Here the CDR3 reads CASSAAQGHTNEKLFF. CDR3 DNA sequence: TGTGCCAGCAGCGCCGCTCAGGGGCACACTAATGAAAAACTGTTTTTT.

This clone occurred once. V and J are TRBV29-1 and TRBJ1-2; D is perhaps TRBD1 (5 bases). CDR1 and CDR2 (germline): SQVTM, ANQGSEA. Trimming removed 1 base from V and 4 bases from J, with 13 bases in between. The CDR3 contains 14 residues. CDR3 loop: CSVEGGDGSYGYTF. The CDR3 DNA reads TGCAGCGTTGAAGGGGGGGACGGGAGCTATGGCTACACCTTC.

This chain joins TRBV18 and TRBJ1-1; 10 nucleotides match TRBD1. CDR3 length: 16 amino acids. CDR1 is KGHSH, CDR2 LQKENI, per germline. With V trimmed by 1 base and J by 4 bases, 6 bases remained unmatched. CDR3 region: CASSPLTGGEGTEAFF. As DNA, the CDR3 is TGTGCCAGCTCACCACTGACAGGGGGCGAAGGCACTGAAGCTTTCTTT.

The chain joins TRBV6-5 to TRBJ1-2; TRBD1 matches 10 bases. Per germline, CDR1 MNHEY and CDR2 SVGAGI. The length of the CDR3 is 14 residues. The junction had 6 bases not matched to a gene; V was cut back by 6 bases and J by 5 bases. CDR3 loop: CASRTGTGVYGYTF. The CDR3 coding sequence is TGTGCCAGCAGAACAGGGACAGGGGTTTATGGCTACACCTTC.

The CDR3 spells CASSRGGINQPQHF. For the CDR3, the DNA is TGTGCCAGCAGCCGAGGAGGCATCAATCAGCCCCAGCATTTT. This chain uses TRBV5-6 with TRBJ1-5; no clear D gene. This CDR3 is built from 14 residues. Germline CDR1 SGHDT, CDR2 YYEEEE. V lost 4 bases and J 3 bases, leaving 11 bases between the germline ends.

J is TRBJ2-6 and V is TRBV5-6; possibly TRBD1 for D (5 bases). CDR3 length: 15 residues. From germline, CDR1 is SGHDT and CDR2 YYEEEE. Trimming cost V 4 bases and J 2 bases, with 10 bases left between them. In nucleotides, the CDR3 is TGTGCCAGCAGCGGGGCCTTCACTGGGGCCAACGTCCTGACTTTC. Its protein is CASSGAFTGANVLTF.

This rearrangement joins TRBV28 to TRBJ2-4; possible D gene TRBD1, 5 bases. The V and J ends lost 5 bases and 0 bases respectively, with 8 bases between them. The germline gives CDR1 MDHEN, CDR2 SYDVKM. The CDR3 sequence is 14 residues long. The DNA of the CDR3 is TGTGCCAGCAGTCCCCAGGGAGCCAAAAACATTCAGTACTTC. This gives the protein CASSPQGAKNIQYF.

The chain joins TRBV28 to TRBJ1-5, with D perhaps matching TRBD1 (5 bases). The CDR3 covers 15 residues. Between the trimmed V and J ends, which lost 3 bases and 5 bases, there was a span of 14 bases. The germline V gene has CDR1 MDHEN and CDR2 SYDVKM. CDR3 amino acids: CASSFMGQGDQPQHF. CDR3 coding DNA: TGTGCCAGCAGTTTTATGGGGCAGGGCGATCAGCCCCAGCATTTT.

The chain combines TRBV6-6 with TRBJ2-1; 10 positions agree with TRBD2. The germline gives CDR1 MNHNY, CDR2 SVGAGI (reference sequence). CDR3 length: 16 amino acids. The junction had 15 bases not matched to a gene; V was cut back by 7 bases and J by 9 bases. The CDR3 DNA is TGTGCCAGCACTCCTGCTTCGGGACTAGCGTTCGGTGAGCAGTTCTTC. This gives the protein CASTPASGLAFGEQFF.

This chain links TRBV19 with TRBJ1-1; 7 bases align to TRBD1. The CDR3 is 16 amino acids. V shed 5 bases and J 1 base; nucleotides not matched to a gene: 10. Germline CDR1 LNHDA, CDR2 SQIVND (reference sequence). CDR3 sequence (DNA): TGTGCCAGTAGTGTTGCGACAGGGCTAAAGAACACTGAAGCTTTCTTT. As protein: CASSVATGLKNTEAFF.

The chain couples TRBV24-1 to TRBJ1-5; 10 bases agree with TRBD1. Germline V gene sequence: CDR1 KGHDR, CDR2 SFDVKD. J lost 2 bases, V lost 6 bases, and 6 bases had no gene match. This CDR3 is 16 amino acids long. In DNA form, the CDR3 reads TGTGCCACCAGTCCTACCGGGACAGGGGGCAATCAGCCCCAGCATTTT. Translated, it gives CATSPTGTGGNQPQHF.

The chain recombines TRBV19 with TRBJ2-7, with D possibly matching TRBD2 (5 bases). The CDR3 has 15 amino acids. Trimming shortened V by 2 bases and J by 2 bases, and 13 bases separated the two germline ends. Germline CDR1 is LNHDA and CDR2 is SQIVND (reference sequence). This CDR3 is CASSISGFWAYEQYF. The CDR3 region has the DNA TGTGCCAGTAGTATATCGGGGTTTTGGGCCTACGAGCAGTACTTC.

V usage is TRBV7-2 and J usage is TRBJ2-5; TRBD1 matches 8 bases. V lost 5 bases to trimming and J lost 4 bases; unmatched junction nucleotides: 12. Germline loops: CDR1 SGHTA, CDR2 FQGNSA. The CDR3 has 16 residues. The chain's CDR3 is CASSLLQGQGRETQYF. The CDR3, as DNA: TGTGCCAGCAGCCTCCTCCAAGGACAGGGTAGAGAGACCCAGTACTTC.

The J gene is TRBJ2-1, the V gene TRBV7-3; a weak D match, TRBD2 (6 bases). Germline assignment: CDR1 SGHTA and CDR2 FQGTGA. CDR3 length: 15 residues. The V end lost 1 base, the J end lost 0 bases, and 7 bases lay between the germline ends. CDR3 sequence (DNA): TGTGCCAGCAGCTTAAGCGGGGACTCCTACAATGAGCAGTTCTTC. Amino acids: CASSLSGDSYNEQFF.